These 31 T cell receptor beta chains were sequenced from one sample in a study of cytomegalovirus exposure and HLA in healthy donors. The primer mix had 60 Vbeta and 13 Jbeta primers. Sequenced by immunoSEQ multiplex PCR; TCRdb stores in-frame clones only, minus some. The sample includes over 100,000 clones, just under 80% of them seen just once. The sequenced sample consisted of PBMCs. The origin of the receptors is a man aged 25 to 45 in good health and CMV-seronegative.

A remark on this clone: This specimen includes other DNA sequences encoding the same CDR3. The genes are TRBV6-5 and TRBJ1-2; D gene ambiguous. Germline V CDR1 and CDR2: MNHEY, SVGAGI. The CDR3 is 13 amino acids. V gave up 5 bases and J gave up 3 bases, with 10 bases separating them. CDR3 sequence reads: CASSRMGDYGYTF. The DNA for the CDR3 is TGTGCCAGCAGTCGAATGGGCGACTATGGCTACACCTTC.

The genes are TRBV7-9 and TRBJ1-4; TRBD1 agrees at 9 bases. CDR3 length equals 16 residues. The junction had 9 bases not matched to a gene; V was cut back by 4 bases and J by 6 bases. The germline V gene has CDR1 SEHNR and CDR2 FQNEAQ (reference sequence). In nucleotides, the CDR3 is TGTGCCAGCAGCTCGGGACCGGGACAGGGCGATGAAAAACTGTTTTTT. It specifies CASSSGPGQGDEKLFF.

The rearrangement joins TRBV10-3 to TRBJ2-2; 7 bases fit TRBD1. This CDR3 has 16 residues. Trimming at V came to 4 bases and at J to 6 bases, leaving 11 bases not matched to a gene. Germline V gene lookup returns CDR1 ENHRY and CDR2 SYGVKD. Here the CDR3 reads CAISGPTGVGAGELFF. The CDR3 DNA reads TGTGCCATCAGTGGTCCCACAGGGGTAGGCGCCGGGGAGCTGTTTTTT.

This clone was counted between two and nine times. One junction end does not reproduce the germline sequence, and a read error may be involved. The CDR3 DNA reads as TGTGCTAGCAGCCCACGAGTTCCATTCCAAGAGACCCAGTACTTC. Protein: CASSPRVPFQETQYF. V is TRBV7-7 and J is TRBJ2-5, with D unresolved. Germline V gene sequence: CDR1 SSHAT, CDR2 FNYEAQ (reference sequence). This CDR3 has 15 residues.

This clone was counted between two and nine times. The CDR3 reads CASSPSKAGASYNEQFF. The CDR3 nucleotides are TGTGCCAGCAGCCCCTCCAAAGCGGGAGCGTCCTACAATGAGCAGTTCTTC. The gene calls are TRBV9 and TRBJ2-1; 8 positions match TRBD2. The CDR3 covers 17 residues. Germline V gene data show CDR1 as SGDLS and CDR2 as YYNGEE. With 4 bases clipped from V and 1 base from J, the junction kept 10 bases outside the gene matches. Full variable domain (outside the CDR3, taken from reference TRBV9 and TRBJ2-1): DSGVTQTPKHLITATGQRVTLRCSPRSGDLSVYWYQQSLDQGLQFLIQYYNGEERAKGNILERFSAQQFPDLHSELNLSSLELGDSALYFCASSPSKAGASYNEQFFGPGTRLTVL.

J is TRBJ2-3 and V is TRBV9, with D hard to call. CDR3 size: 15 residues. Germline V gene lookup returns CDR1 SGDLS and CDR2 YYNGEE. Trimming cost V 0 bases and J 5 bases, with 13 bases left between them. The CDR3 DNA follows: TGTGCCAGCAGCGTAGAAGAGACCAGAGGAGATACGCAGTATTTT. It translates to CASSVEETRGDTQYF.

This clone has only one observation. The V call is TRBV19, the J call TRBJ2-7, with TRBD1 identical over 12 bases. CDR1 and CDR2 from the germline V gene are LNHDA and SQIVND (reference sequence). The CDR3 is 15 residues long. Trimming at V came to 6 bases and at J to 7 bases, leaving 10 bases not matched to a gene. CDR3 protein: CASSVPGQGAKEQYF. The CDR3 DNA sequence: TGTGCCAGTAGCGTCCCGGGACAGGGGGCAAAAGAGCAGTACTTC.

Comments on this clone: The same CDR3 also results from other DNA sequences found in this sample. This chain connects TRBV6-5 to TRBJ1-1; the match to TRBD1 covers 8 bases. The V gene's germline CDR1 is MNHEY and CDR2 SVGAGI. V gave up 2 bases and J gave up 8 bases; unmatched junction bases: 4. The CDR3 extends over 13 amino acids. CDR3 loop: CASSYPGTGEAFF. The CDR3 coding sequence is TGTGCCAGCAGTTACCCTGGGACAGGAGAAGCTTTCTTT.

The CDR3 DNA sequence: TGTGCCAGCATGGTCGGAGGCAACTCTGGGGCCAACGTCCTGACTTTC. It encodes CASMVGGNSGANVLTF. The chain carries TRBV28 and TRBJ2-6; D might be TRBD2 (5 bases). The CDR3 length is 16 residues. Trimming removed 7 bases from V and 0 bases from J, with 13 bases in between. Germline assignment: CDR1 MDHEN and CDR2 SYDVKM.

This clone has a single count. This rearrangement joins TRBV5-6 to TRBJ2-7, with D possibly TRBD2 on 6 matching bases. Germline V gives CDR1 SGHDT, CDR2 YYEEEE. The V gene lost 2 bases and the J gene lost 6 bases, with 9 bases spanning the gap. The CDR3 runs to 12 residues. In DNA form, the CDR3 reads TGTGCCAGCAGCTTTATGGGACTCGAGCAGTACTTC. This sequence encodes CASSFMGLEQYF. The variable domain in full, completed from reference TRBV5-6 and TRBJ2-7, reads DAGVTQSPTHLIKTRGQQVTLRCSPKSGHDTVSWYQQALGQGPQFIFQYYEEEERQRGNFPDRFSGHQFPNYSSELNVNALLLGDSALYLCASSFMGLEQYFGPGTRLTVT.

The chain has TRBV7-2 and TRBJ1-4; 7 bases align to TRBD1. Trimming at V came to 6 bases and at J to 3 bases, leaving 13 bases not matched to a gene. The CDR3 runs 17 residues. The germline CDR1 and CDR2 sequences are SGHTA and FQGNSA. CDR3 nucleotide sequence: TGTGCCAGCAGGGTAAGACGACAGGGACGGGCTAATGAAAAACTGTTTTTT. Translating gives CASRVRRQGRANEKLFF.

This clone turned up a few times. V usage is TRBV6-1 and J usage is TRBJ2-3, with TRBD2 matching 9 bases. The germline V gene encodes CDR1 MNHNS and CDR2 SASEGT. Trimming at V came to 1 base and at J to 1 base, leaving 6 bases not matched to a gene. CDR3 length: 17 amino acids. The DNA for the CDR3 is TGTGCCAGCAGTGAAGGGTCCCGCGGGGGGGGCACAGATACGCAGTATTTT. It is translated as CASSEGSRGGGTDTQYF.

The chain has TRBV7-3 and TRBJ2-7, with D possibly being TRBD2 (6 bases). Germline V lookup: CDR1 SGHTA, CDR2 FQGTGA. The V end lost 5 bases, the J end lost 0 bases, and 11 bases lay between the germline ends. There are 14 residues in the CDR3. This CDR3 reads CASSRDFSSYEQYF. The CDR3, as DNA: TGTGCCAGCAGCCGGGACTTCAGCTCCTACGAGCAGTACTTC.

V gene TRBV7-8 combines with J gene TRBJ2-3; D unclear. Trimming removed 5 bases from V and 0 bases from J, with 18 bases in between. CDR1 and CDR2 from the germline V gene are SGHVS and FQNEAQ. The CDR3 spans 17 residues. CDR3 DNA: TGTGCCAGCAGCCCCTCCCGTGTGGTGCGTAGCACAGATACGCAGTATTTT. Residues: CASSPSRVVRSTDTQYF.

This chain uses TRBV19 with TRBJ1-4; 7 nucleotides align to TRBD1. Per germline, CDR1 LNHDA and CDR2 SQIVND (reference sequence). The CDR3 runs to 16 residues. V trimming: 7 bases; J trimming: 3 bases; junction bases outside the gene matches: 11. The CDR3 nucleotides are TGTGCCAGTAAATTTGGGACAGCAGTTTCTAATGAAAAACTGTTTTTT. Protein: CASKFGTAVSNEKLFF.

The chain employs TRBV6-1 and TRBJ1-2, with TRBD1 matching over 7 bases. CDR1 and CDR2 from the germline V gene are MNHNS and SASEGT. V was clipped by 6 bases and J by 3 bases; unmatched bases: 7. The CDR3 is 14 amino acids. CDR3 sequence: CASRSGGTDYGYTF. The CDR3 DNA is TGTGCCAGCAGGTCAGGGGGGACGGACTATGGCTACACCTTC.

This chain joins TRBV4-2 and TRBJ2-3; weak D call: TRBD2 (6 bases). From germline, CDR1 is LGHNA and CDR2 YNFKEQ. Trimming took 0 bases from V and 4 from J, leaving 20 bases between them. The CDR3 sequence is 18 residues long. The DNA for the CDR3 is TGTGCCAGCAGCCAAGAGATGAGGGGAGGTACGGGTGCAGATACGCAGTATTTT. This sequence encodes CASSQEMRGGTGADTQYF.

The rearrangement uses TRBV5-4 and TRBJ1-3, with D perhaps matching TRBD1 (6 bases). This CDR3 contains 16 residues. The germline gives CDR1 SGHNT, CDR2 YYREEE (reference sequence). V gave up 4 bases and J gave up 1 base, with 15 bases separating them. As DNA, the CDR3 is TGTGCCAGCAGCCTCGGGACACCCACATCTGGAAACACCATATATTTT. Protein sequence: CASSLGTPTSGNTIYF. The full variable domain, rest sourced from reference TRBV5-4 and TRBJ1-3, is ETGVTQSPTHLIKTRGQQVTLRCSSQSGHNTVSWYQQALGQGPQFIFQYYREEENGRGNFPPRFSGLQFPNYSSELNVNALELDDSALYLCASSLGTPTSGNTIYFGEGSWLTVV.

The chain recombines TRBV9 with TRBJ2-5; the match to TRBD2 covers 7 bases. This CDR3 has 15 amino acids. Germline lookup yields CDR1 SGDLS and CDR2 YYNGEE. The junction had 8 bases not matched to a gene; V was cut back by 4 bases and J by 2 bases. CDR3 protein: CASSISGLKQETQYF. DNA for the CDR3: TGTGCCAGCAGCATTAGCGGGCTGAAGCAAGAGACCCAGTACTTC.

The chain carries TRBV30 and TRBJ2-7, with unresolved D. V lost 0 bases and J lost 3, with 9 bases in between. Germline V gene data show CDR1 as GTSNPN and CDR2 as SVGIG (reference sequence). The CDR3 consists of 13 residues. The CDR3 loop is CAWSVRQHYEQYF. The CDR3 coding sequence is TGTGCCTGGAGTGTACGACAACACTACGAGCAGTACTTC.

This chain uses TRBV10-1 with TRBJ1-4; D may be TRBD1 (5 bases). Germline loops: CDR1 WNHNN, CDR2 SYGVQD (reference sequence). This CDR3 contains 18 residues. V lost 3 bases and J 0 bases, leaving 17 bases between the germline ends. CDR3 in amino acids: CASSDQQDFVATNEKLFF. As DNA, the CDR3 is TGCGCCAGCAGTGACCAACAGGATTTTGTTGCAACTAATGAAAAACTGTTTTTT.

The gene calls are TRBV7-6 and TRBJ2-7; possibly TRBD2 for D (5 bases). Germline CDR1 SGHVS, CDR2 FNYEAQ. The CDR3 spans 13 residues. The V end lost 0 bases, the J end lost 4 bases, and 7 bases lay between the germline ends. The CDR3 spells CASSLAAGYEQYF. In DNA form, the CDR3 reads TGTGCCAGCAGCTTAGCTGCGGGTTACGAGCAGTACTTC.

The chain carries TRBV4-2 and TRBJ1-2, with 7 bases lining up with TRBD1. With V trimmed by 0 bases and J by 5 bases, 9 bases remained unmatched. Germline V lookup: CDR1 LGHNA, CDR2 YNFKEQ. The CDR3 contains 16 residues. DNA of the CDR3: TGTGCCAGCAGCCAAGATCAGGGGGAGAGCTGGTATGGCTACACCTTC. Encoded protein: CASSQDQGESWYGYTF.

This clone occurred a few times. The CDR3 sequence: CASSEVRGVNTF. The CDR3 coding sequence is TGTGCCAGCAGTGAAGTCCGGGGTGTAAACACCTTC. V is TRBV2 and J is TRBJ1-2; no clear D gene. CDR1 and CDR2 (germline): SNHLY, FYNNEI. This CDR3 spans 12 amino acids. Trimming stripped 1 base from V and 12 bases from J, with 12 bases between. The full variable domain, rest sourced from reference TRBV2 and TRBJ1-2, is EPEVTQTPSHQVTQMGQEVILRCVPISNHLYFYWYRQILGQKVEFLVSFYNNEISEKSEIFDDQFSVERPDGSNFTLKIRSTKLEDSAMYFCASSEVRGVNTFGSGTRLTVV.

This chain links TRBV6-6 with TRBJ1-2; maybe TRBD1 (6 bases). Germline values: CDR1 MNHNY, CDR2 SVGAGI (reference sequence). Trimming shortened V by 5 bases and J by 2 bases, and 9 bases separated the two germline ends. This CDR3 comprises 13 residues. CDR3 coding DNA: TGTGCCAGCAGTGACCAGGGGAACTATGGCTACACCTTC. Residues: CASSDQGNYGYTF.

This sequence joins TRBV2 and TRBJ2-1; 11 nucleotides agree with TRBD2. Per the germline V gene, CDR1 is SNHLY and CDR2 is FYNNEI. Trimming cost V 4 bases and J 3 bases; bases outside gene matches: 20. The CDR3 totals 21 residues. The CDR3 nucleotides read TGTGCCAGCAGTGCAGCAATAGCGGGAGGGGGTCTTAGGGTTCTCTACAATGAGCAGTTCTTC. Protein sequence: CASSAAIAGGGLRVLYNEQFF.

The DNA for the CDR3 is TGTGCCAGCAGCCTTTCAGATACGCAGTATTTT. Translated, it gives CASSLSDTQYF. The chain couples TRBV5-4 to TRBJ2-3, with D unclear. This CDR3 contains 11 residues. The germline V and J ends were trimmed by 4 bases and 4 bases, with 4 bases remaining between them. Germline V CDR1 and CDR2: SGHNT, YYREEE (reference sequence). Combining the CDR3 with reference TRBV5-4 and TRBJ2-3 gives the whole variable domain ETGVTQSPTHLIKTRGQQVTLRCSSQSGHNTVSWYQQALGQGPQFIFQYYREEENGRGNFPPRFSGLQFPNYSSELNVNALELDDSALYLCASSLSDTQYFGPGTRLTVL.

The rearrangement joins TRBV2 to TRBJ2-1; 7 nucleotides agree with TRBD2. The CDR3 runs to 13 residues. J was trimmed by 6 bases and V by 5 bases; bases with no gene match: 4. Per germline, CDR1 SNHLY and CDR2 FYNNEI. This chain's CDR3 is CASSSAGINEQFF. The CDR3 DNA reads as TGTGCCAGCAGTTCAGCGGGAATCAATGAGCAGTTCTTC. The variable domain in full, with the rest retrieved from reference TRBV2 and TRBJ2-1, is EPEVTQTPSHQVTQMGQEVILRCVPISNHLYFYWYRQILGQKVEFLVSFYNNEISEKSEIFDDQFSVERPDGSNFTLKIRSTKLEDSAMYFCASSSAGINEQFFGPGTRLTVL.

The chain has TRBV18 and TRBJ2-5; a possible D gene is TRBD2 (5 bases). The germline V gene has CDR1 KGHSH and CDR2 LQKENI. Trimming left V 0 bases short and J 4 bases short, with 6 bases between. The CDR3 has 13 amino acids. The CDR3 sequence: CASSPPEVETQYF. As DNA, the CDR3 is TGTGCCAGCTCACCACCGGAGGTAGAGACCCAGTACTTC.

The rearrangement links TRBV10-3 to TRBJ1-1; D is possibly TRBD1 (5 bases). This CDR3 has 12 residues. From germline, CDR1 is ENHRY and CDR2 SYGVKD. V dropped 8 bases and J dropped 2 bases, with 9 bases sitting between them. The CDR3: CAIGTYNTEAFF. The CDR3 DNA reads TGTGCCATCGGGACTTACAACACTGAAGCTTTCTTT.

This clone was seen a single time. The J gene is TRBJ1-6, the V gene TRBV4-3; 8 bases map to TRBD1. In germline, CDR1 is LGHNA, CDR2 YSLEER. V shed 0 bases and J 8 bases; nucleotides not matched to a gene: 6. The CDR3 runs to 16 residues. CDR3 in DNA: TGCGCCAGCAGCCAAGACAGGGGGCGCGGGTATTCACCCCTCCACTTT. Translated, it gives CASSQDRGRGYSPLHF.